This T cell receptor (beta chain) was sequenced for a study of technical replicates of blood from a handful of donors. The assay was immunoSEQ multiplex PCR, and TCRdb's table has in-frame clones only and misses some. This table holds about 100,000 clones, approximately 94% found once. The CDR3 has 15 amino acids. Trimming shortened V by 7 bases and J by 5 bases, and 18 bases separated the two germline ends. CDR1 LNHDA and CDR2 SQIVND come from the germline V gene (reference sequence). The sequence came from a human donor in good health. What was sequenced was T cells isolated from PBMCs. V and J are TRBV19 and TRBJ1-5, with D hard to call. The CDR3 DNA reads as TGTGCCAGTACCTCGGACTGGGGAGGGTATCAGCCCCAGCATTTT. Its translation is CASTSDWGGYQPQHF.